The 28 T cell receptor beta chains given below trace back to one sample, sequenced in a study of T-cell memory formation after mild COVID-19. Each CDR3 protein is one row after TCRdb ran MiXCR on the 5' RACE reads. The repertoire holds 550,000 to 700,000 distinct CDR3 sequences, roughly 17% seen once, with about 7.4% in the top ten. The sequenced material came from PBMCs or a T cell subset sorted from them (not recorded which). Source of these receptors: an adult woman who had mild COVID-19 (a few samples of this study predate the infection). Cell type and time point are not known.

This clonotype was seen a handful of times. The chain carries TRBV12-3 or TRBV12-4 and TRBJ2-1; 10 bases are shared with TRBD1. The CDR3 totals 14 residues. The ends lost 5 bases at V and 8 bases at J; junction bases unmatched: 6. DNA of the CDR3: TGTGCCAGCAGTCAAAGGGACAGGGGTTATGAGCAGTTCTTC. Protein: CASSQRDRGYEQFF.

This rearrangement joins TRBV24-1 to TRBJ2-7; D could derive from TRBD1 or TRBD2 (5 bases each). Germline values: CDR1 KGHDR, CDR2 SFDVKD. The CDR3 covers 12 residues. V lost 4 bases, J lost 5 bases, and 8 bases lay in between. This CDR3 reads CATSEGTDEQYF. In DNA, the CDR3 is TGTGCCACCAGTGAAGGGACGGACGAGCAGTACTTC.

This clonotype has a handful of counts. The rearrangement links TRBV30 to TRBJ2-6, with D perhaps matching TRBD1 (5 bases). Trimming stripped 2 bases from V and 4 bases from J, with 9 bases between. Germline V gene sequence: CDR1 GTSNPN, CDR2 SVGIG (reference sequence). This CDR3 has 14 residues. The CDR3 region has the DNA TGTGCCTGGAGTCAGGGCTTCGGGGCCAACGTCCTGACTTTC. This encodes CAWSQGFGANVLTF. Combining the CDR3 with reference TRBV30 and TRBJ2-6 gives the whole variable domain SQTIHQWPATLVQPVGSPLSLECTVEGTSNPNLYWYRQAAGRGLQLLFYSVGIGQISSEVPQNLSASRPQDRQFILSSKKLLLSDSGFYLCAWSQGFGANVLTFGAGSRLTVL.

This clonotype was seen more than once but under ten times. V and J are TRBV15 and TRBJ2-3; 8 positions agree with TRBD2. The ends lost 0 bases at V and 1 base at J; junction bases unmatched: 3. Germline CDR1 and CDR2: LNHNV and YYDKDF (reference sequence). CDR3 length: 16 amino acids. The CDR3 protein is CATSRDPAGGTDTQYF. DNA for the CDR3: TGTGCCACCAGCAGAGATCCAGCGGGGGGCACAGATACGCAGTATTTT.

The V and J genes are TRBV11-2 and TRBJ2-7; 7 bases map to TRBD1. Germline CDR1 SGHAT, CDR2 FQNNGV. CDR3 length: 15 amino acids. V gave up 5 bases and J gave up 3 bases; unmatched junction bases: 10. CDR3 amino acids: CASSLQGDQIYEQYF. The CDR3 coding sequence is TGTGCCAGCAGCCTCCAGGGGGACCAGATCTACGAGCAGTACTTC.

At least ten counts were recorded for this clonotype. The chain employs TRBV7-9 and TRBJ2-7; D unclear. The CDR3 has 14 amino acids. Per germline, CDR1 SEHNR and CDR2 FQNEAQ (reference sequence). Trimming removed 3 bases from V and 2 bases from J, with 11 bases in between. In nucleotides, the CDR3 is TGTGCCAGCAGCTTGGGCAGCAAGACCTACGAGCAGTACTTC. It is translated as CASSLGSKTYEQYF.

In this sample, this clonotype turned up a few times. J is TRBJ2-3 and V is TRBV5-1; D might be TRBD2 (6 bases). CDR1 and CDR2 (germline): SGHRS, YFSETQ. V lost 0 bases, J lost 4 bases, and 15 bases lay in between. CDR3 length: 16 residues. This chain's CDR3 is CASSLGSGGGADTQYF. In nucleotides, the CDR3 is TGCGCCAGCAGCTTGGGAAGCGGTGGAGGGGCAGATACGCAGTATTTT.

This clonotype was counted only a few times. The V and J genes are TRBV4-2 and TRBJ1-1; a weak D match, TRBD1 (6 bases). Germline V lookup: CDR1 LGHNA, CDR2 YNFKEQ. The CDR3 extends over 15 amino acids. V lost 4 bases and J 5 bases, leaving 17 bases between the germline ends. CDR3: CASSPEGGGRTEAFF. The CDR3, as DNA: TGTGCCAGCAGCCCCGAGGGGGGGGGCAGGACTGAAGCTTTCTTT.

This clonotype was found a few times. The J gene is TRBJ1-1, the V gene TRBV11-1; 8 bases map to TRBD1. Germline CDR1 reads SGHAT; CDR2 reads FQDESV (reference sequence). The CDR3 spans 16 residues. Trimming took 5 bases from V and 4 from J; bases not matched to a gene: 12. CDR3 in DNA: TGTGCCAGCAGCCCCGGGACAGGAACACAGGGCACTGAAGCTTTCTTT. It specifies CASSPGTGTQGTEAFF.

This clonotype was counted a few times. This sequence joins TRBV27 and TRBJ2-3; 8 nucleotides match TRBD2. The CDR3 contains 17 residues. J gave up 3 bases and V 4 bases, and 12 bases lay outside the gene matches. The germline CDR1 and CDR2 sequences are MNHEY and SMNVEV (reference sequence). The CDR3 region is CASSSPLGGRLTDTQYF. In DNA form, the CDR3 reads TGTGCCAGCAGTTCCCCGCTGGGCGGGAGGCTTACAGATACGCAGTATTTT.

The rearrangement joins TRBV7-9 to TRBJ2-7; D possibly uses TRBD1 or TRBD2 (5 bases each). The CDR3 spans 15 residues. Between the trimmed V and J ends, which lost 7 bases and 0 bases, there was a span of 16 bases. Germline CDR1 reads SEHNR; CDR2 reads FQNEAQ (reference sequence). CDR3: CASISTGRVSYEQYF. CDR3 DNA: TGTGCCAGCATCTCAACGGGGCGGGTCTCCTACGAGCAGTACTTC.

This clonotype was recorded a few times. The V gene is TRBV5-1, the J gene TRBJ2-7, with D tentatively TRBD1 (6 bases). CDR3 size: 13 residues. CDR1 is SGHRS and CDR2 is YFSETQ in the germline V gene. Deletions cut 6 bases from V and 4 bases from J, with 14 bases between. CDR3 in amino acids: CASTRGDTYEQYF. The CDR3, as DNA: TGCGCCAGCACCAGAGGGGACACATACGAGCAGTACTTC.

The genes are TRBV7-6 and TRBJ2-1; 8 bases are shared with TRBD1. This CDR3 comprises 13 residues. J lost 6 bases, V lost 6 bases, and 4 bases had no gene match. Germline V gene data show CDR1 as SGHVS and CDR2 as FNYEAQ. Here the CDR3 DNA reads TGTGCCAGCAGGTCCGACAGGGGCAATGAGCAGTTCTTC. Translated: CASRSDRGNEQFF.

This clonotype was counted between two and nine times. The genes are TRBV7-8 and TRBJ2-4, with a weak D call TRBD1 (6 bases). The germline gives CDR1 SGHVS, CDR2 FQNEAQ. V was cut by 5 bases and J by 0 bases, with 23 bases left in between. The CDR3 runs to 19 residues. Here the CDR3 reads CASSIIHRDGPGAKNIQYF. The CDR3 coding sequence is TGTGCCAGCAGCATCATCCACAGGGACGGACCTGGAGCCAAAAACATTCAGTACTTC.

This clonotype was observed a few times. The V gene is TRBV5-1, the J gene TRBJ1-2, with TRBD1 matching 7 bases. Trimming cost V 2 bases and J 8 bases; bases outside gene matches: 12. This CDR3 spans 15 amino acids. CDR1 is SGHRS and CDR2 is YFSETQ in the germline V gene. CDR3: CASSLTVEGAQGYTF. The CDR3, as DNA: TGCGCCAGCAGCTTAACCGTGGAGGGGGCGCAAGGCTACACCTTC.

This clonotype showed up just a few times. The gene calls are TRBV12-3 or TRBV12-4 and TRBJ2-7; tentative D call: TRBD2 (6 bases). This CDR3 is 17 amino acids long. V lost 10 bases and J 0 bases, leaving 25 bases between the germline ends. The CDR3: CATQITRELMGSYEQYF. The CDR3 coding sequence is TGTGCCACCCAAATCACCCGGGAGCTGATGGGCTCCTACGAGCAGTACTTC.

The V gene is TRBV6-2 or TRBV6-3, the J gene TRBJ2-7, with D uncertain. Germline V lookup: CDR1 MNHEY, CDR2 SVGEGT. V dropped 6 bases and J dropped 4 bases, with 13 bases sitting between them. The CDR3 contains 13 residues. CDR3 DNA: TGTGCCAGCAGCGCAACGGGTTCTTACGAGCAGTACTTC. Its protein is CASSATGSYEQYF.

The rearrangement joins TRBV7-6 to TRBJ1-4, with D maybe TRBD1 (5 bases). The CDR3 has 20 residues. CDR1 and CDR2 (germline): SGHVS, FNYEAQ. Between the trimmed V and J ends, which lost 5 bases and 2 bases, there was a span of 27 bases. CDR3 region: CASSLSIISGPGSTNEKLFF. CDR3 DNA sequence: TGTGCCAGCAGCCTATCTATCATCTCGGGGCCAGGTTCGACTAATGAAAAACTGTTTTTT.

In this sample, this clonotype turned up a few times. The V and J genes are TRBV20-1 and TRBJ1-4; perhaps TRBD1 as D (5 bases). CDR1 is DFQATT, CDR2 SNEGSKA, per germline (reference sequence). The CDR3 spans 12 residues. V lost 5 bases, J lost 10 bases, and 14 bases lay in between. CDR3 DNA: TGCAGTGCTCACATCCTCGGGGGAAAACTGTTTTTT. This translates into CSAHILGGKLFF.

This clonotype came up once. This sequence may be a read error, since a much larger clone differs from it by one base. V gene TRBV5-1 combines with J gene TRBJ2-1, with D hard to call. Germline lookup yields CDR1 SGHRS and CDR2 YFSETQ. The CDR3 runs 12 residues. The ends were cut back, 1 base at V and 9 bases at J, with 8 bases in the middle. CDR3 sequence reads: CASSLSNVEQFF. DNA for the CDR3: TGCGCCAGCAGCTTGTCCAATGTTGAGCAGTTCTTC.

The chain couples TRBV13 to TRBJ2-1; 12 nucleotides agree with TRBD2. Germline lookup yields CDR1 PRHDT and CDR2 FYEKMQ (reference sequence). The V segment lost 5 bases and the J segment 0 bases; nucleotides outside the gene matches: 11. The CDR3 consists of 19 residues. The CDR3 DNA follows: TGTGCCAGCAGCCGCCGCCCCGGGACTAGCGGGCACTCCTACAATGAGCAGTTCTTC. Translated: CASSRRPGTSGHSYNEQFF. Combining the CDR3 with reference TRBV13 and TRBJ2-1 gives the whole variable domain AAGVIQSPRHLIKEKRETATLKCYPIPRHDTVYWYQQGPGQDPQFLISFYEKMQSDKGSIPDRFSAQQFSDYHSELNMSSLELGDSALYFCASSRRPGTSGHSYNEQFFGPGTRLTVL.

A few counts support this clonotype. The rearrangement uses TRBV4-3 and TRBJ2-1, with unresolved D. Germline V gene sequence: CDR1 LGHNA, CDR2 YSLEER. CDR3 length equals 15 residues. Trimming took 0 bases from V and 6 from J, leaving 12 bases between them. In DNA, the CDR3 is TGCGCCAGCAGCCAAGAAAGAAAAGGCCTCAATGAGCAGTTCTTC. Protein product: CASSQERKGLNEQFF.

This clonotype was counted a few times. The chain uses TRBV12-5 and TRBJ2-1, with 7 bases fitting TRBD2. The germline V gene has CDR1 LGHNT and CDR2 FRNRAP. The CDR3 has 17 amino acids. Trimming cost V 3 bases and J 9 bases; bases outside gene matches: 17. Written as DNA, the CDR3 is TGTGCTAGTGGTTTACGCTTGGGACTAATCAGTAGTAGTGAGCAGTTCTTC. Translation gives CASGLRLGLISSSEQFF.

The table lists this clonotype with a few counts. The V call is TRBV3-1, the J call TRBJ2-5; weak D call: TRBD2 (7 bases). In germline, CDR1 is LGHDT, CDR2 YNNKEL (reference sequence). CDR3 length: 17 residues. The V end lost 0 bases, the J end lost 7 bases, and 21 bases lay between the germline ends. For the CDR3, the DNA is TGTGCCAGCAGCCAAGACGGAGCGGGGACAATCCAGGCGACCCAGTACTTC. It is translated as CASSQDGAGTIQATQYF.

This clonotype has just a few counts. The J gene is TRBJ1-5, the V gene TRBV6-6; maybe TRBD1 (6 bases). Germline loops: CDR1 MNHNY, CDR2 SVGAGI (reference sequence). The CDR3 is 17 residues long. Trimming pared 4 bases from V and 0 bases from J, leaving 16 bases between. CDR3 loop: CASSFARDTYSNQPQHF. DNA of the CDR3: TGTGCCAGCAGTTTCGCTCGGGACACCTATAGCAATCAGCCCCAGCATTTT.

This chain joins TRBV20-1 and TRBJ2-1; 16 bases are a match to TRBD2. Germline V gene lookup returns CDR1 DFQATT and CDR2 SNEGSKA (reference sequence). Trimming removed 2 bases from V and 0 bases from J; junction bases left unmatched: 4. The CDR3 runs to 18 residues. Here the CDR3 DNA reads TGCAGTGCTAGATGGGGACTAGCGGGAGGGCACTCCTACAATGAGCAGTTCTTC. Residues: CSARWGLAGGHSYNEQFF.

The genes are TRBV23-1 and TRBJ1-1, with 9 bases fitting TRBD1. TRBV23-1 is annotated as an ORF whose role is uncertain. The CDR3 totals 16 residues. The V and J ends lost 3 bases and 0 bases, in that order; junction bases with no gene match: 5. The CDR3 is CASSQRTGDMNTEAFF. The CDR3 DNA reads as TGCGCCAGCAGTCAGAGGACAGGGGACATGAACACTGAAGCTTTCTTT.

The chain has TRBV7-3 and TRBJ2-3; possible D gene TRBD1, 5 bases. CDR3 length equals 17 residues. V lost 0 bases, J lost 2 bases, and 15 bases lay in between. Germline CDR1 is SGHTA and CDR2 is FQGTGA. The CDR3 spells CASSLTGQGPVTDTQYF. The CDR3 nucleotides are TGTGCCAGCAGCTTAACAGGCCAGGGCCCTGTCACAGATACGCAGTATTTT.